The rows below give T cell receptor beta chains drawn from one sample of a study of CD8 T cells in Susac syndrome. TCRdb re-derived calls from the immunoSEQ multiplex PCR reads in MiXCR, one entry per CDR3 protein. The profile shows about 210,000 distinct CDR3 sequences, 95% of them singletons. The sequenced sample was CD4+ T cells from PBMCs. The origin of the receptors is a human donor with multiple sclerosis. Each CDR3 is given with its conserved first and last residue. D genes are given only for firm matches. Rows may omit the clone size; those that give it use once, few, many or a size class.

v_call	clone_size	d_call	j_call	cdr3_nt	cdr3_aa
TRBV7-2	-	-	TRBJ2-1	TGTGCCAGCAGCTTAGGTAGTAGCGTTATTGACAATGAGCAGTTCTTC	CASSLGSSVIDNEQFF
TRBV29-1	-	-	TRBJ2-1	TGCAGCGTTGATCCCAGCTACAATGAGCAGTTCTTC	CSVDPSYNEQFF
TRBV19	-	TRBD1	TRBJ1-1	TGTGCCAGTAGTATCCTTGGACAGGGGGAAGCTTTCTTT	CASSILGQGEAFF
TRBV4-1	-	-	TRBJ2-7	TGCGCCAGCAGCCAAGACCACCCGGCTAGCGAGCAGTACTTC	CASSQDHPASEQYF
TRBV2	-	-	TRBJ1-2	TGTGCCAGCAGCGGGGTATACTATGGCTACACCTTC	CASSGVYYGYTF
TRBV30	-	-	TRBJ2-3	TGTGCCTGGAGTCGAACAGATACGCAGTATTTT	CAWSRTDTQYF
TRBV20-1	-	TRBD2	TRBJ2-5	TGCAGTGCTAGAGATCCGTCTAGCGGGAGTCGGGGAGAGACCCAGTACTTC	CSARDPSSGSRGETQYF
TRBV3-1	once	TRBD2	TRBJ2-1	TGTGCCAGCAGTCTTAAAGCTAGCGGGAGGGATGAGCAGTTCTTC	CASSLKASGRDEQFF
TRBV9	-	TRBD2	TRBJ2-3	TGTGCCAGCAGCGCTAGCGGGAGTGGGACAGATACGCAGTATTTT	CASSASGSGTDTQYF
TRBV5-4	-	TRBD2	TRBJ2-1	TGTGCCAGCAGCTTGGGGGGACTAGCGGGAGAAACCCACAATGAGCAGTTCTTC	CASSLGGLAGETHNEQFF
TRBV6-5	-	-	TRBJ2-4	TGTGCCAGCAGTTACGCTCAGACAGAGAACGAAAACATTCAGTACTTC	CASSYAQTENENIQYF
TRBV2	once	TRBD1	TRBJ1-2	TGTGCCAGCAGTGAAGCGCTCCCCCAGGGGGCGAGATATGGCTACACCTTC	CASSEALPQGARYGYTF
TRBV25-1	-	TRBD1	TRBJ2-1	TGTGCCAGCAGTGCTCAACTCAGCCCCGGGACAGGGGACTCCTACAATGAGCAGTTCTTC	CASSAQLSPGTGDSYNEQFF
TRBV12-3/TRBV12-4	few	-	TRBJ2-7	TGTGCCAGCAGGGCTCGGGACAACTCCTACGAGCAGTACTTC	CASRARDNSYEQYF
TRBV24-1	-	-	TRBJ1-2	TGTGCCACCAGTGATTTAAGCAGGAACTATGGCTACACCTTC	CATSDLSRNYGYTF
TRBV4-1	-	-	TRBJ2-6	TGCGCCAGCAGCCCCTCGGGCCGAACTGGGGCCAACGTCCTGACTTTC	CASSPSGRTGANVLTF
TRBV28	-	TRBD2	TRBJ2-1	TGTGCCAGCAGCCGACTAGCGGGAGGGCGTGAGCAGTTCTTC	CASSRLAGGREQFF
TRBV15	-	TRBD2	TRBJ2-1	TGTGCCACCAGCAGAGACGTTGGACTAGCGGGGGCGAGGAATGAGCAGTTCTTC	CATSRDVGLAGARNEQFF
TRBV29-1	-	-	TRBJ2-7	TGCAGCGTTGCACCAGAACCCTACGAGCAGTACTTC	CSVAPEPYEQYF
TRBV7-9	once	TRBD1	TRBJ2-6	TGTGCCAGCAGCCTATCAACAGGGGGCGCTGGGGCCAACGTCCTGACTTTC	CASSLSTGGAGANVLTF
TRBV11-2	-	-	TRBJ2-7	TGTGCCAGCAGCTTAGTTCGCCACGAGCAGTACTTC	CASSLVRHEQYF
TRBV2	-	-	TRBJ2-5	TGTGCCAGCAGTGGGACGGGGAAAGAGACCCAGTACTTC	CASSGTGKETQYF
TRBV9	-	TRBD1	TRBJ1-2	TGTGCCAGCAGCGTAGTCACAGGGGGCTATGGCTACACCTTC	CASSVVTGGYGYTF